This TCR beta chain was sequenced for a study of T cell repertoires in cytomegalovirus infection. Study-wide context: Public signatures in TCR beta pointed to CMV infection and matching HLA type. General study points: Carriage of CMV together with the relevant HLA was identifiable through cumulative public TCR beta family frequency. Ex vivo, HLA-C-restricted CMV-specific TCR beta clonotypes prevailed over the rest of the response.

TCRdb re-called the reads through MiXCR, storing one row per CDR3 protein. The sample carries 300,000 or so distinct CDR3 sequences, about 26% recorded once. CDR1 is DFQATT and CDR2 is SNEGSKA in the germline V gene (reference sequence). The germline V and J ends were trimmed by 4 bases and 2 bases, with 12 bases remaining between them. This CDR3 comprises 13 residues. Remarks on this clonotype: Its antigen is still unknown.

Sample: PBMCs. This chain links TRBV20-1 with TRBJ2-7; D may be TRBD1 (6 bases). The clonotype originates from a human donor in good health (CMV status not recorded). Some clones in this sample may be carry-over from other donors' samples. The CDR3: CSATPGTTYEQYF. In nucleotides, the CDR3 is TGCAGTGCTACCCCCGGGACAACCTACGAGCAGTACTTC.